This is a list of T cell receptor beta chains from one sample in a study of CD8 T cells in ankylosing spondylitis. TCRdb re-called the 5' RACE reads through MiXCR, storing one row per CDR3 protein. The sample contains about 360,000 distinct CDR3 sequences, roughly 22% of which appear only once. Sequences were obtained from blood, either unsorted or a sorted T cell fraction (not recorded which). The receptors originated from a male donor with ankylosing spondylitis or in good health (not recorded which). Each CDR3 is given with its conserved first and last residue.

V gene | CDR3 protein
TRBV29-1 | CSAGTSMGYEQYF
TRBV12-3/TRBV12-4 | CASTEGPYSNQPQHF
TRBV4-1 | CASSQEWDSDDSPLHF
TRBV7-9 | CASSLSAGGKNNEQFF
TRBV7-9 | CASNPPGSYNEQFF
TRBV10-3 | CAISPNGGAGGGELFF
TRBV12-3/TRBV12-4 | CASSGQINYGYTF
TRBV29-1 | CSVEDVEGEVTGELFF
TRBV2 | CASRFDRGLYEQYF
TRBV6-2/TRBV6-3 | CASSGDRGSLRYEQYF
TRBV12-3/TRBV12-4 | CASSLVREAQYF
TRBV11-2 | CASSLAGLSYTF
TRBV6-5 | CASSYRSPSYNEQFF
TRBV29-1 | CSVELWSQTNTGELFF
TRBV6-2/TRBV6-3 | CASLSGAYEQYF
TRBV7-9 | CASSLAARLGVEQYF
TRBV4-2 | CASSQESGEVF
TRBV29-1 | CSVAGAGEAFF
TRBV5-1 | CASSEGQRTEAFF
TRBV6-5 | CASSYYDRWSEQYF
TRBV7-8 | CASSLRRVLNTGELFF
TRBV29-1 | CSMTSGFTDTQYF
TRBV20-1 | CSADRTPPQTPSYEQYF
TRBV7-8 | CASSLASTGLNEQFF
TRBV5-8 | CASSYGTGGEAFF
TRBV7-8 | CASSWSPGSTAYEQYF
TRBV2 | CASSEGTGVEHEQYF
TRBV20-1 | CSAVRGVAEAFF
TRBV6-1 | CASSETSAGGRETQYF
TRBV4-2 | CASSGQGGTEAFF
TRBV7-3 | CASSLVSLGPGAGQFF
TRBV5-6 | CASSLVGEEYF
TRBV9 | CASSSNRRDRSPNTGELFF
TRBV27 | CASTGGDNEQFF
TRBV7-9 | CASSLGVGIEQFF
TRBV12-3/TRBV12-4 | CASSLAGLGYGYTF
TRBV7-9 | CASSSKGGRGSYEQYF
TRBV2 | CASSQRRDGSSYEQYF
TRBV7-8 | CATAVGGVEQYF
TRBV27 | CASSLVGTHETQYF
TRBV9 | CASSVEGWTKEGTGELFF
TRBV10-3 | CAIRNRGTGELFF
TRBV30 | CAWTPFPGEQYF
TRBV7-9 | CASSSDSRWDYEQYF
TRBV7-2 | CASSSGIRADTQYF
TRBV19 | CASSTRDWSYEQYF
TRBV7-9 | CASSSPTGPYEQYF
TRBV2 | CASSVSTGISYEQYF
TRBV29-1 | CSVENFPYGYTF